The rows below give T cell receptor beta chains drawn from one sample of a study of follicular helper T cells after annual influenza vaccination. Clones were read by immunoSEQ multiplex PCR, and TCRdb kept only the in-frame ones, dropping some. The repertoire has some 4,900 clones, about 92% of them found once; the top ten carry less than 1.5%. The sample was CXCR5+ CD38- circulating T follicular helper cells from blood, taken 7 days after influenza vaccination. These TCRs come from an adult who received the influenza vaccine. Each CDR3 is given with its conserved first and last residue. D genes are given only for firm matches. The size entry is marked missing in some rows and otherwise reads once, few, many or a size class.

TRBD2 TRBJ2-1 NA TRBV5-1 CASSTRTGGPGDEQFF TGCGCCAGCAGTACGAGAACGGGGGGGCCGGGTGATGAGCAGTTCTTC
NA TRBJ1-3 NA TRBV4-2 CASSSRQAGNTIYF TGTGCCAGCAGCTCGCGACAGGCTGGAAACACCATATATTTT
TRBD1 TRBJ1-2 NA TRBV9 CASSVGSGTVYGYTF TGTGCCAGCAGCGTAGGATCCGGGACAGTCTATGGCTACACCTTC
NA TRBJ2-3 NA TRBV5-1 CASNGGQQDTQYF TGCGCCAGCAACGGGGGACAGCAAGATACGCAGTATTTT
TRBD1 TRBJ1-2 NA TRBV19 CASSITDRGNGYTF TGTGCCAGTAGTATAACGGACAGGGGGAATGGCTACACCTTC
TRBD1 TRBJ1-6 NA TRBV6-1 CASRDRVGNSPLHF TGTGCCAGCAGGGACAGGGTAGGCAATTCACCCCTCCACTTT
NA TRBJ1-1 NA TRBV7-9 CASSLKTQNTEAFF TGTGCCAGCAGCTTAAAAACTCAGAACACTGAAGCTTTCTTT
NA TRBJ2-2 NA TRBV4-2 CASSQGDGGQTGELFF TGTGCCAGCAGCCAAGGTGACGGGGGGCAAACCGGGGAGCTGTTTTTT
TRBD1 TRBJ2-2 NA TRBV11-3 CASSLGTGAELFF TGTGCCAGCAGCTTAGGTACAGGGGCCGAGCTGTTTTTT
TRBD1 TRBJ2-3 few TRBV29-1 CSGGTAQGDTQYF TGCAGCGGTGGGACAGCCCAGGGAGATACGCAGTATTTT